This T cell receptor beta chain emerged from a study of T cells in Graves' hyperthyroidism and ophthalmopathy. Study-level results: Most clonotypes expanded in thyroid above 0.001 were likewise present in blood.

About this clonotype itself: Its target is unknown.

The source material, RNA transcripts, was used to amplify TCR beta CDR3 regions. Carried out on the TCR CDR3, a first-round RT-PCR used the HTBI primer set. TCRdb recomputed calls from the multiplex PCR reads with MiXCR, one row per CDR3 protein. This table holds roughly 740,000 distinct CDR3 sequences, around 17% found once. The CDR3 totals 13 residues. Germline CDR1 KGHSH, CDR2 LQKENI. Trimming shortened V by 3 bases and J by 2 bases, and 7 bases separated the two germline ends. The sequencing sample was made of blood. The clonotype was recovered from a man in his late teens or twenties with Graves' hyperthyroidism. The rearrangement joins TRBV18 to TRBJ1-2; D not resolved. This CDR3 reads CASSPPPNYGYTF. CDR3 sequence (DNA): TGTGCCAGCTCACCCCCACCGAACTATGGCTACACCTTC.